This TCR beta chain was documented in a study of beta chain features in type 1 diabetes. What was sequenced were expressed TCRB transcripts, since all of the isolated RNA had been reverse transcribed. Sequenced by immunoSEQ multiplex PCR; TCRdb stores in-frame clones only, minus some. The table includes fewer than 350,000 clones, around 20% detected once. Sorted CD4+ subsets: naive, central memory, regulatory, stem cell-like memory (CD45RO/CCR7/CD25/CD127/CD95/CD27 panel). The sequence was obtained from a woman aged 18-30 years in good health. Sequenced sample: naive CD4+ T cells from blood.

The CDR3: CASSRDTRRTIYF. The CDR3 coding sequence is TGTGCCAGCAGTCGGGACACCCGAAGGACCATATATTTT. This chain joins TRBV11-2 and TRBJ1-3; the D gene is possibly TRBD1 (6 bases). The germline CDR1 and CDR2 sequences are SGHAT and FQNNGV. V was trimmed by 6 bases and J by 10 bases, leaving 16 bases between them. The CDR3 runs 13 residues. Together with reference TRBV11-2 and TRBJ1-3, the CDR3 gives the full variable domain: EAGVAQSPRYKIIEKRQSVAFWCNPISGHATLYWYQQILGQGPKLLIQFQNNGVVDDSQLPKDRFSAERLKGVDSTLKIQPAKLEDSAVYLCASSRDTRRTIYFGEGSWLTVV.